The rows below give T cell receptor beta chains drawn from one sample of a study of cytotoxic CD8 clonotypes in ibrutinib-treated CLL. Libraries were prepared by immunoSEQ multiplex PCR; TCRdb keeps only in-frame clonotypes and omits some of them. Among hundreds of thousands of clones listed, less than 75% were seen once. Sequencing was performed on PBMCs, taken after 24 months of ibrutinib treatment. The receptor source for this set is a human donor with chronic lymphocytic leukemia. CDR3s include the opening cysteine and the closing phenylalanine or tryptophan. The D gene is left open where the match is weak. The size of a clone is reported for some rows only, either as once, few or many, or as a class for expanded clones.

J	size	V	D	CDR3	DNA
TRBJ1-2	few	TRBV20-1	.	CSVETIGYTF	TGCAGTGTCGAGACAATTGGCTACACCTTC
TRBJ2-3	.	TRBV7-3	.	CASSLIGEQPLPDTQYF	TGTGCCAGCAGCTTAATTGGGGAGCAGCCCCTTCCAGATACGCAGTATTTT
TRBJ2-7	.	TRBV6-6	TRBD1	CASSYDRGDEQYF	TGTGCCAGCAGTTACGACAGGGGAGACGAGCAGTACTTC
TRBJ2-1	.	TRBV4-3	.	CASSYGLIYNEQFF	TGCGCCAGCAGCTACGGGCTGATCTACAATGAGCAGTTCTTC
TRBJ2-3	.	TRBV11-3	.	CASSHNGRGGGTDTQYF	TGTGCCAGCAGCCACAATGGAAGAGGAGGGGGCACAGATACGCAGTATTTT
TRBJ2-1	.	TRBV5-1	.	CASSNYNEQFF	TGCGCCAGCAGCAACTACAATGAGCAGTTCTTC
TRBJ1-2	.	TRBV18	.	CASSPPRRGTDGYTF	TGTGCCAGCTCACCACCGCGGAGAGGGACTGATGGCTACACCTTC
TRBJ2-7	.	TRBV27	.	CASSVRHYEQYF	TGTGCCAGCAGTGTGAGACACTACGAGCAGTACTTC
TRBJ1-5	.	TRBV27	.	CASKMAFDQPQHF	TGTGCCAGTAAAATGGCATTTGATCAGCCCCAGCATTTT
TRBJ1-2	.	TRBV30	.	CAWSVSTEYGYTF	TGTGCCTGGAGTGTTAGTACGGAGTATGGCTACACCTTC
TRBJ2-7	.	TRBV20-1	.	CSASDSSEQYF	TGCAGTGCTTCGGACTCGAGCGAGCAGTACTTC
TRBJ1-2	.	TRBV2	TRBD1	CASSEWDRNYGYTF	TGTGCCAGCAGTGAATGGGACAGGAACTATGGCTACACCTTC
TRBJ1-2	.	TRBV25-1	.	CASSESDYGYTF	TGTGCCAGCAGTGAATCGGACTATGGCTACACCTTC
TRBJ1-5	.	TRBV29-1	.	CSPSTKEGNQPQHF	TGCAGCCCCTCCACCAAGGAGGGCAATCAGCCCCAGCATTTT
TRBJ2-7	.	TRBV10-2	TRBD2	CASSESGLAGAYEQYF	TGCGCCAGCAGTGAGTCGGGGCTAGCGGGAGCCTACGAGCAGTACTTC
TRBJ2-1	.	TRBV6-1	.	CASRTILGSGEQFF	TGTGCCAGCAGGACAATTCTTGGTTCAGGTGAGCAGTTCTTC
TRBJ2-5	once	TRBV7-6	TRBD1	CASSSRQGGETQYF	TGTGCCAGCAGCTCTCGACAGGGGGGGGAGACCCAGTACTTC
TRBJ2-7	.	TRBV18	.	CASSPVPYEQYF	TGTGCCAGCTCACCGGTACCCTACGAGCAGTACTTC
TRBJ2-2	few	TRBV7-3	.	CASSLIVGRELFF	TGTGCCAGCAGCTTAATAGTGGGACGCGAGCTGTTTTTT
TRBJ1-2	.	TRBV6-5	.	CASSYSIGGRDGYTF	TGTGCCAGCAGTTACTCGATCGGGGGGCGAGATGGCTACACCTTC
TRBJ2-7	.	TRBV6-5	.	CASSYSPGQGYEQYF	TGTGCCAGCAGTTACTCGCCAGGCCAGGGGTACGAGCAGTACTTC
TRBJ2-7	.	TRBV19	TRBD2	CASSPRASGSSYEQYF	TGTGCCAGTAGTCCCCGAGCTAGCGGGAGTTCCTACGAGCAGTACTTC
TRBJ2-3	.	TRBV15	.	CATSRGGSGATDTQYF	TGTGCCACCAGCAGAGGAGGGTCGGGGGCGACAGATACGCAGTATTTT
TRBJ2-5	.	TRBV30	TRBD2	CAWSPWTSGKETQYF	TGTGCCTGGAGTCCTTGGACTAGCGGGAAAGAGACCCAGTACTTC